These T cell receptor beta chains were read from a single sample in a study of blood T cells in healthy people across ages. MiXCR, run by TCRdb on the 5' RACE reads, gives a single entry per CDR3 protein. This table holds around 1.7 million distinct CDR3 sequences, roughly 27% found once. Source material: blood. These receptor sequences come from a woman under 40 in good health. Each CDR3 is given with its conserved first and last residue. The D gene is left open where the match is weak. Part of the rows lack a size; the others show once, few, many or a class for expanded clones.

.,TRBV30,TRBD1,TRBJ2-1,TGTGCCTGGAGGAACCCGGGACAGGGTAACAATGAGCAGTTCTTC,CAWRNPGQGNNEQFF
.,TRBV12-3/TRBV12-4,.,TRBJ2-7,TGTGCCAGCAGCCGGGGGCTTCCTGGCGAGCAGTACTTC,CASSRGLPGEQYF
.,TRBV2,.,TRBJ1-1,TGTGCCAGCAGACAGGCAACTACTGAAGCTTTCTTT,CASRQATTEAFF
few,TRBV24-1,TRBD1,TRBJ1-2,TGTGCCACCAGTGATTTTGACAGGGCCTATGGCTACACCTTC,CATSDFDRAYGYTF
.,TRBV27,.,TRBJ2-7,TGTGCCAGCAGCTGGACCCCGAGCCACGAGCAGTACTTC,CASSWTPSHEQYF
few,TRBV24-1,.,TRBJ2-5,TGTGCCACCCAGGGGGAGGCTCAAGAGACCCAGTACTTC,CATQGEAQETQYF
few,TRBV7-2,.,TRBJ2-1,TGTGCCAGCTTGGGGGGGACAGGTACTAAAAATGAGCAGTTCTTC,CASLGGTGTKNEQFF
.,TRBV7-2,TRBD1,TRBJ1-1,TGTGCCAGCAGCTTAGGCGGGACAGGGAGGTTGACTGAAGCTTTCTTT,CASSLGGTGRLTEAFF
.,TRBV12-3/TRBV12-4,TRBD1,TRBJ2-2,TGTGCCAGCAGCCCCCAACCGGGACAGGGATACACCGGGGAGCTGTTTTTT,CASSPQPGQGYTGELFF
.,TRBV6-5,.,TRBJ1-2,TGTGCCAGCAGGAGGACTGACGGAGCTTGGGGCGGCTACACCTTC,CASRRTDGAWGGYTF
few,TRBV20-1,TRBD2,TRBJ2-5,TGCAGTGCTAGAGATCCATTAGGGAGGGCTGAAGAGACCCAGTACTTC,CSARDPLGRAEETQYF
many,TRBV4-3,.,TRBJ1-5,TGCGCCAGCAGCCAAGACCAGACCCGTAATCAGCCCCAGCATTTT,CASSQDQTRNQPQHF
.,TRBV20-1,.,TRBJ1-1,TGCAGTGCTAGTTTGGCAGTCGGGGGGACTGAAGCTTTCTTT,CSASLAVGGTEAFF
few,TRBV5-1,.,TRBJ1-6,TGCGCCAGCAGCTTGGAAGGGGTTGGGTCACCCCTCCACTTT,CASSLEGVGSPLHF
.,TRBV10-2,TRBD2,TRBJ2-7,TGCGCCAGCAGTTATTCTAGCGGTTCCGGGTACGAGCAGTACTTC,CASSYSSGSGYEQYF
.,TRBV12-3/TRBV12-4,TRBD1,TRBJ2-1,TGTGCCAGCACCCCAGAGACAGGGATGAGGGATGAGCAGTTCTTC,CASTPETGMRDEQFF
.,TRBV5-1,.,TRBJ2-5,TGCGCCAGGGGGTTGGAGCAGTACTTC,CARGLEQYF
few,TRBV12-3/TRBV12-4,.,TRBJ2-6,TGTGCCAGCAGTTTATTTAGAAGAGGATTGTCCGGGGCCAACGTCCTGACTTTC,CASSLFRRGLSGANVLTF
many,TRBV4-1,TRBD1,TRBJ1-5,TGCGCCAGCAGCCAAGTAAGACAGGGGAATCAGCCCCAGCATTTT,CASSQVRQGNQPQHF
.,TRBV29-1,.,TRBJ2-7,TGCAGCGTGGGACTGGGATTAAAGGTGGAGACCCAGTGCTTC,CSVGLGLKVETQCF
.,TRBV7-2,.,TRBJ2-1,TGTGCGAGACTACCTAGCTCCTACGAGCAGTTCTTC,CARLPSSYEQFF
few,TRBV6-2/TRBV6-3,.,TRBJ2-5,TGTGCCAGCAGTTACTCGAGTAGGCTAGAGACCCAGTACTTC,CASSYSSRLETQYF
.,TRBV4-3,TRBD2,TRBJ2-7,TGCGCCAGCAGCCGACTAGCGGGAGCCTCCTCCTACGAGCAGTACTTC,CASSRLAGASSYEQYF
once,TRBV28,TRBD1,TRBJ1-2,TGTGCCAGCAGGGCCGGGACAGGGGCACTTACTGGCTACACCTTC,CASRAGTGALTGYTF
many,TRBV25-1,.,TRBJ2-3,TGTGCCAGCAGTGAATACGGCACAGATACGCAGTATTTT,CASSEYGTDTQYF
.,TRBV12-5,.,TRBJ1-5,TGTGCTAGTGGGGACTCGTACCAGCCCCAGCATTTT,CASGDSYQPQHF
.,TRBV6-1,.,TRBJ1-1,TGTGCCAGCAGTGAAGCTATATCGTTCACTGAAGCTTTCTTT,CASSEAISFTEAFF
.,TRBV2,.,TRBJ2-7,TGTGCCAGCAAGGGAGGGACAGAGCTTGCCTACGAGCAGTACTTC,CASKGGTELAYEQYF
.,TRBV29-1,TRBD2,TRBJ2-1,TGCAGCGTTGAGGGCCGACTAGCGGACAATGAGCAGTTCTTC,CSVEGRLADNEQFF
.,TRBV6-2/TRBV6-3,TRBD1,TRBJ2-1,TGTGCCAGCAGGCGCTTTCGGGACAGCATCAATGAGCAGTTCTTC,CASRRFRDSINEQFF
many,TRBV24-1,.,TRBJ2-7,TGTGCCGCTTCTACAGGGAACTACGAGCAGTACTTC,CAASTGNYEQYF
many,TRBV20-1,.,TRBJ1-2,TGCAGTGCTAGTGTAGGCACGCGCTATGGCTACACCTTC,CSASVGTRYGYTF
.,TRBV7-9,TRBD2,TRBJ2-1,TGTGCCAGCAGCCCCCTTAGCGGGAGAAACTCCTACAATGAGCAGTTCTTC,CASSPLSGRNSYNEQFF
.,TRBV30,TRBD2,TRBJ2-7,TGTGCCTGGAGTCCCAGCGGGAGGGCTTGGGAGCAGTACTTC,CAWSPSGRAWEQYF
.,TRBV11-3,.,TRBJ1-1,TGTGCCAGCAGTCACGGCTGGGACACTGAAGCTTTCTTT,CASSHGWDTEAFF
.,TRBV20-1,TRBD2,TRBJ2-7,TGCAGTGCTAGAGGGGGTGAGCGGGGGGCTCTCCCCTACGAGCAGTACTTC,CSARGGERGALPYEQYF
many,TRBV28,.,TRBJ2-4,TGTGCCAGCAGTCTTAGAGGTACTCGAAGTCTAGCCAAAAACATTCAGTACTTC,CASSLRGTRSLAKNIQYF
.,TRBV21-1,.,TRBJ2-1,TGTGCCAGCAGCAATGGGGGTGTGATGAACTCTTCCTACAATGAGCAGTTCTTC,CASSNGGVMNSSYNEQFF
few,TRBV2,.,TRBJ2-3,TGTGCCAGCAGTGAACGGGAACTCGATACGCAGTATTTT,CASSERELDTQYF
many,TRBV20-1,.,TRBJ2-1,TGCAGTGCCCCCGGTAGCGATGAGCAGTTCTTC,CSAPGSDEQFF
.,TRBV5-1,.,TRBJ2-1,TGCGCCAGCAGCTTAGGGCCTGAGCAGTGCTTC,CASSLGPEQCF
many,TRBV6-5,.,TRBJ1-2,TGTGCCAGCACCAACGGGCTGGGGGCAAGCGGCTACACCTTC,CASTNGLGASGYTF
few,TRBV5-1,.,TRBJ2-1,TGCGCCAGCAGCTTCTACGGCGAGCGCAATGAGCAGTTCTTC,CASSFYGERNEQFF
few,TRBV9,TRBD1,TRBJ1-6,TGTGCCAGCAACCAGGGGGCGAGGCCACCCCTCCACTTT,CASNQGARPPLHF
.,TRBV27,.,TRBJ2-2,TGTGCCAGCAGTTTACAACAGGGACGAACCGGGGAGCTGTTTTTT,CASSLQQGRTGELFF
many,TRBV28,.,TRBJ2-7,TGTGCCAGCACCTTTGGGGGGATCTACGAGCAGTACTTC,CASTFGGIYEQYF
few,TRBV5-1,.,TRBJ1-2,TGCGCCACCGGGCCCCCCGGGGGCGAAGGAAACTATGGCTACACCTTC,CATGPPGGEGNYGYTF
many,TRBV6-5,.,TRBJ2-6,TGTGCCAGTAAACTGAGTATCTCTGGGGCCAACGTCCTGACTTTC,CASKLSISGANVLTF
.,TRBV9,TRBD2,TRBJ2-3,TGTGCCAGCAACCGCCTGGCGGGGGGGCTTGCAGATACGCAGTATTTT,CASNRLAGGLADTQYF
.,TRBV15,.,TRBJ2-1,TGTGCCACCAGCAGAGATTTAGTAAGGGGGGGCCATGAGCAGTTCTTC,CATSRDLVRGGHEQFF
many,TRBV3-1,.,TRBJ2-1,TGTGCCAGCAGCCAAGGTCTTGAGCGAACGAATGAGCAGTTCTTC,CASSQGLERTNEQFF
few,TRBV7-9,TRBD1,TRBJ2-7,TGTGCCAGCAGCTTGACCGGGACAGGGGATCACGAGCAGTACTTC,CASSLTGTGDHEQYF